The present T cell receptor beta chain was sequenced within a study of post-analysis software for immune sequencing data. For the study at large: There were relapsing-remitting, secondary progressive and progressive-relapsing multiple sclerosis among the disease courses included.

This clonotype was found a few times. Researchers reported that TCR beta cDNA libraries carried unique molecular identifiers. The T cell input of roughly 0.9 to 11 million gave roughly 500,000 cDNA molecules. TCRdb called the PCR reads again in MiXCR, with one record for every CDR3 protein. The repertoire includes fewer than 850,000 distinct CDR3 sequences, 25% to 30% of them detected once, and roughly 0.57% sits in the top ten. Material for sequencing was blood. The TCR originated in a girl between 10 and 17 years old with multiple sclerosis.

The CDR3 here is CASRMEGGTYNEQFF. DNA for the CDR3: TGCGCCAGCAGAATGGAGGGGGGGACCTACAATGAGCAGTTCTTC. The rearrangement uses TRBV5-1 and TRBJ2-1; D possibly corresponds to TRBD2 (7 bases). The CDR3 runs 15 residues. Germline loops: CDR1 SGHRS, CDR2 YFSETQ. V lost 5 bases and J 2 bases, leaving 14 bases between the germline ends.